This entry lists 32 T cell receptor beta chains sequenced from one sample in a study of regulatory T cells (dated 2018 in TCRdb). The antigens for these receptors are not known. What the work shows at the level of the full study, not this receptor alone: Enrichment for hydrophobic residues at CDR3 positions 6 and 7 was found in conventional CD4+ T cells from CD3G-deficient patients, suggesting more self-reactive specificities.

Library creation used the immunoSEQ multiplex PCR assay. The multiplex PCR relied on 52 forward TRBV primers and 13 reverse TRBJ primers, and amplification bias was corrected through assay-based and computational methods. TCRdb took over this immuneACCESS table, retaining in-frame rearrangements with V and J assigned. Such tables are incomplete; in checked studies, under half of the missing clones stem from an unresolved V gene, and the remainder is unexplained. The sample records over 20,000 clones, about 88% of which are singletons. The ten largest clones capture approximately 1.2% of the sample. Sample: conventional CD4+ T cells sorted from blood. Receptor source: a child between 10 and 17 years old with CD3G deficiency.

The V and J genes are TRBV11-2 and TRBJ2-7, with 9 bases matching TRBD1. The CDR3 runs 14 residues. Looked up from germline, CDR1 is SGHAT and CDR2 is FQNNGV. Trimming removed 4 bases from V and 6 bases from J; junction bases left unmatched: 7. The CDR3 spells CASSYGQGTGEQYF. The CDR3 nucleotides are TGTGCCAGCAGCTATGGACAGGGGACAGGCGAGCAGTACTTC.

This chain uses TRBV7-8 with TRBJ1-5; D is uncertain. The CDR3 length is 13 residues. CDR1 and CDR2 (germline): SGHVS, FQNEAQ. V was pared by 5 bases and J by 7 bases, with 12 bases between. The CDR3 here is CASSPTFGQPQHF. The CDR3 DNA follows: TGTGCCAGCAGCCCGACCTTTGGGCAGCCCCAGCATTTT.

The rearrangement uses TRBV19 and TRBJ2-1; D is undetermined. V was shortened by 0 bases and J by 9 bases, with 9 bases between the two germline ends. The CDR3 is made up of 13 amino acids. Germline CDR1 and CDR2: LNHDA and SQIVND (reference sequence). CDR3 sequence: CASSIDELGEQFF. CDR3 DNA: TGTGCCAGTAGTATAGACGAACTGGGTGAGCAGTTCTTC.

In this sample, this clone turned up a few times. The V and J genes are TRBV28 and TRBJ2-7; 15 nucleotides match TRBD2. Germline CDR1 and CDR2: MDHEN and SYDVKM. The CDR3 runs to 20 residues. V shed 4 bases and J 0 bases; nucleotides not matched to a gene: 13. The chain's CDR3 is CASSSRTGTSGRLSSYEQYF. The CDR3 DNA reads as TGTGCCAGCAGTTCTCGCACCGGGACTAGCGGGAGGCTCAGCTCCTACGAGCAGTACTTC.

There are a few counts of this clone. The chain joins TRBV29-1 to TRBJ1-2, with TRBD1 as a possible D gene (6 bases). The CDR3 covers 12 residues. V was trimmed by 6 bases and J by 4 bases, leaving 12 bases between them. Germline V gene sequence: CDR1 SQVTM, CDR2 ANQGSEA. CDR3: CSVLGQFYGYTF. The CDR3 bases are TGCAGCGTACTCGGACAGTTCTATGGCTACACCTTC. Variable domain in full (rest from reference TRBV29-1 and TRBJ1-2): SAVISQKPSRDICQRGTSLTIQCQVDSQVTMMFWYRQQPGQSLTLIATANQGSEATYESGFVIDKFPISRPNLTFSTLTVSNMSPEDSSIYLCSVLGQFYGYTFGSGTRLTVV.

This clone is a singleton in its sample. This sequence joins TRBV6-1 and TRBJ2-1, with 11 nucleotides matching TRBD2. Germline CDR1 and CDR2: MNHNS and SASEGT. CDR3 length: 16 amino acids. J lost 10 bases, V lost 0 bases, and 8 bases had no gene match. Here the CDR3 reads CASSEAGLAVTWEQFF. Written as DNA, the CDR3 is TGTGCCAGCAGTGAAGCGGGACTAGCGGTAACTTGGGAGCAGTTCTTC.

The chain couples TRBV28 to TRBJ2-7; D gene uncertain. The V gene lost 6 bases and the J gene lost 5 bases, with 8 bases spanning the gap. The germline V gene has CDR1 MDHEN and CDR2 SYDVKM. The CDR3 has 11 amino acids. The CDR3 loop reads CASSTQNEQYF. For the CDR3, the DNA is TGTGCCAGCAGCACACAGAACGAGCAGTACTTC.

The rearrangement links TRBV28 to TRBJ2-7; TRBD2 matches 10 bases. Germline V gives CDR1 MDHEN, CDR2 SYDVKM. The CDR3 sequence is 14 residues long. V dropped 6 bases and J dropped 0; count of bases not matched to a gene: 2. The CDR3 region is CASRASGSSYEQYF. CDR3 nucleotide sequence: TGTGCCAGCAGGGCTAGCGGGAGCTCCTACGAGCAGTACTTC. The complete variable domain, with remaining parts taken from reference TRBV28 and TRBJ2-7, reads DVKVTQSSRYLVKRTGEKVFLECVQDMDHENMFWYRQDPGLGLRLIYFSYDVKMKEKGDIPEGYSVSREKKERFSLILESASTNQTSMYLCASRASGSSYEQYFGPGTRLTVT.

The V and J genes are TRBV5-1 and TRBJ2-1, with 10 bases lining up with TRBD1. In germline, CDR1 is SGHRS, CDR2 YFSETQ. This CDR3 has 17 residues. V gave up 4 bases and J gave up 10 bases; unmatched junction bases: 17. This chain's CDR3 is CASSPDPGTGALGEQFF. The CDR3 nucleotides are TGCGCCAGCAGCCCGGATCCCGGGACAGGGGCCCTCGGGGAGCAGTTCTTC. The full variable domain, rest sourced from reference TRBV5-1 and TRBJ2-1, is KAGVTQTPRYLIKTRGQQVTLSCSPISGHRSVSWYQQTPGQGLQFLFEYFSETQRNKGNFPGRFSGRQFSNSRSEMNVSTLELGDSALYLCASSPDPGTGALGEQFFGPGTRLTVL.

The chain is built from TRBV28 and TRBJ2-7; D possibly corresponds to TRBD1 (5 bases). Germline loops: CDR1 MDHEN, CDR2 SYDVKM. CDR3 length: 14 amino acids. The V end lost 4 bases, the J end lost 1 base, and 11 bases lay between the germline ends. The CDR3 nucleotides are TGTGCCAGCAGTTCCCCAGGGCGATCCTACGAGCAGTACTTC. It yields the protein CASSSPGRSYEQYF.

This chain's CDR3 is CASSYGLYEQYF. In nucleotides, the CDR3 is TGTGCCAGCAGTTATGGACTCTACGAGCAGTACTTC. The chain links TRBV28 to TRBJ2-7, with a weak D call TRBD2 (5 bases). Germline V lookup: CDR1 MDHEN, CDR2 SYDVKM. This CDR3 has 12 residues. V lost 4 bases, J lost 3 bases, and 7 bases lay in between.

The chain has TRBV7-2 and TRBJ2-1; the match to TRBD2 covers 9 bases. The CDR3 has 15 amino acids. J gave up 0 bases and V 3 bases, and 0 bases lay outside the gene matches. Germline loops: CDR1 SGHTA, CDR2 FQGNSA. The chain's CDR3 is CASSFSGSSYNEQFF. The CDR3 coding sequence is TGTGCCAGCAGCTTTAGCGGGAGCTCCTACAATGAGCAGTTCTTC.

The J gene is TRBJ1-2, the V gene TRBV6-6; a possible D gene is TRBD1 (5 bases). The CDR3 extends over 15 amino acids. The germline V gene encodes CDR1 MNHNY and CDR2 SVGAGI (reference sequence). Trimming removed 7 bases at V and 2 bases at J, with 17 bases between. The CDR3 DNA reads as TGTGCCAGCACCGACGTGCCTGGGGGAAACTATGGCTACACCTTC. Amino acids: CASTDVPGGNYGYTF.

The chain employs TRBV11-2 and TRBJ2-1; 10 bases are shared with TRBD2. CDR1 and CDR2 (germline): SGHAT, FQNNGV. The CDR3 length is 16 residues. V shed 5 bases, J shed 7 bases, and the junction held 11 bases outside the gene matches. CDR3 sequence reads: CASSPRLAGSGNEQFF. CDR3 nucleotide sequence: TGTGCCAGCAGCCCTCGACTAGCGGGCTCGGGAAATGAGCAGTTCTTC. The full variable domain, with the rest looked up from reference TRBV11-2 and TRBJ2-1, is EAGVAQSPRYKIIEKRQSVAFWCNPISGHATLYWYQQILGQGPKLLIQFQNNGVVDDSQLPKDRFSAERLKGVDSTLKIQPAKLEDSAVYLCASSPRLAGSGNEQFFGPGTRLTVL.

This chain links TRBV11-3 with TRBJ2-7, with D perhaps being TRBD1 or TRBD2 (5 bases each). The CDR3 runs 13 residues. Germline values: CDR1 SGHNT, CDR2 YENEEA. V was cut by 5 bases and J by 3 bases, with 11 bases left in between. The CDR3 sequence: CASSPPGGYEQYF. The CDR3 DNA is TGTGCCAGCAGCCCTCCTGGGGGCTACGAGCAGTACTTC.

The V gene is TRBV28, the J gene TRBJ2-7; the D is unclear. The CDR3 contains 12 residues. Trimming removed 3 bases from V and 7 bases from J, with 10 bases in between. CDR1 is MDHEN and CDR2 is SYDVKM in the germline V gene. The CDR3 DNA reads as TGTGCCAGCAGTTTCCGGACCGGAGAGCAGTACTTC. It yields the protein CASSFRTGEQYF. The full variable domain, completed using reference TRBV28 and TRBJ2-7, is DVKVTQSSRYLVKRTGEKVFLECVQDMDHENMFWYRQDPGLGLRLIYFSYDVKMKEKGDIPEGYSVSREKKERFSLILESASTNQTSMYLCASSFRTGEQYFGPGTRLTVT.

This chain links TRBV6-5 with TRBJ2-3, with TRBD1 matching 8 bases. The V and J ends lost 6 bases and 9 bases, in that order; junction bases with no gene match: 5. The CDR3 loop spans 12 amino acids. Per the germline V gene, CDR1 is MNHEY and CDR2 is SVGAGI. Here the CDR3 reads CASSKTGGTQYF. CDR3 bases: TGTGCCAGCAGCAAAACAGGGGGAACGCAGTATTTT.

The V call is TRBV7-8, the J call TRBJ2-3, with 14 bases identical to TRBD2. Germline assignment: CDR1 SGHVS and CDR2 FQNEAQ. The CDR3 consists of 15 residues. Germline trimming cut 5 bases from V and 7 bases from J; bases unmatched to any gene: 5. The CDR3: CASSMGLAGVYTQYF. CDR3 nucleotides: TGTGCCAGCAGCATGGGACTAGCGGGAGTTTATACGCAGTATTTT.

The chain carries TRBV6-1 and TRBJ1-2; D call uncertain. Trimming cost V 6 bases and J 4 bases, with 12 bases left between them. From germline, CDR1 is MNHNS and CDR2 SASEGT. The CDR3 covers 13 residues. The CDR3 is CASRRTDFYGYTF. CDR3 nucleotide sequence: TGTGCCAGCAGGAGGACGGACTTCTATGGCTACACCTTC.

The chain carries TRBV7-9 and TRBJ2-7; no reliable D call. Germline V gene data show CDR1 as SEHNR and CDR2 as FQNEAQ (reference sequence). Deletions cut 1 base from V and 5 bases from J, with 15 bases between. CDR3 length: 15 amino acids. CDR3 region: CASSLGFRRQDEQYF. In nucleotides, the CDR3 is TGTGCCAGCAGCTTAGGATTTCGCCGGCAAGACGAGCAGTACTTC.

The DNA of the CDR3 is TGCGCCAGCAGCCCGACAGGGAACTCTGGGGCCAACGTCCTGACTTTC. The encoded protein is CASSPTGNSGANVLTF. The chain uses TRBV5-1 and TRBJ2-6; 7 nucleotides match TRBD1. Germline trimming cut 4 bases from V and 0 bases from J; bases unmatched to any gene: 4. The CDR3 covers 16 residues. Germline V CDR1 and CDR2: SGHRS, YFSETQ.

The gene calls are TRBV28 and TRBJ1-4; 9 positions match TRBD1. Germline CDR1 is MDHEN and CDR2 is SYDVKM. This CDR3 spans 16 amino acids. The J segment lost 7 bases and the V segment lost 5 bases, leaving 11 bases of the junction unmatched. DNA for the CDR3: TGTGCCAGCAGTACCATAACAGGGGGCGAGGGTGAAAAACTGTTTTTT. Translated: CASSTITGGEGEKLFF.

This clone was seen only a few times. Here the CDR3 reads CASSEGYSYEQYF. The CDR3 region has the DNA TGTGCCAGCAGTGAAGGGTACTCCTACGAGCAGTACTTC. This sequence joins TRBV6-1 and TRBJ2-7; D unclear. In germline, CDR1 is MNHNS, CDR2 SASEGT. This CDR3 contains 13 residues. Between the trimmed V and J ends, which lost 1 base and 0 bases, there was a span of 4 bases.

This clone was counted a few times. This chain joins TRBV6-1 and TRBJ2-2; D not resolved. From germline, CDR1 is MNHNS and CDR2 SASEGT. The CDR3 extends over 18 amino acids. V shed 3 bases and J shed 2 bases, with 19 bases lying between them. This CDR3 reads CASSDFTRHHLNTGELFF. CDR3 sequence (DNA): TGTGCCAGCAGTGACTTCACACGTCACCACCTAAACACCGGGGAGCTGTTTTTT.

For the CDR3, the DNA is TGTGCCAGTAGTCTAAACGGACAGGGACCAGACGGCTACACCTTC. Its translation: CASSLNGQGPDGYTF. The V and J genes are TRBV19 and TRBJ1-2; 8 bases are a match to TRBD1. V trimming: 5 bases; J trimming: 8 bases; junction bases outside the gene matches: 13. The germline CDR1 and CDR2 sequences are LNHDA and SQIVND (reference sequence). The CDR3 sequence is 15 residues long.

The chain employs TRBV5-1 and TRBJ2-3, with 10 positions matching TRBD1. J gave up 1 base and V 0 bases, and 5 bases lay outside the gene matches. CDR1 is SGHRS, CDR2 YFSETQ, per germline. This CDR3 comprises 17 residues. The CDR3 is CASSLGTGTGGTDTQYF. In DNA, the CDR3 is TGCGCCAGCAGCTTGGGAACTGGGACAGGGGGCACAGATACGCAGTATTTT.

CDR3 region: CATSSEGNYGYTF. The CDR3 region has the DNA TGTGCCACCTCGTCTGAGGGGAACTATGGCTACACCTTC. This chain connects TRBV10-3 to TRBJ1-2; tentatively, D is TRBD1 (5 bases). The V and J ends lost 10 bases and 2 bases respectively, with 14 bases between them. This CDR3 contains 13 residues. Germline assignment: CDR1 ENHRY and CDR2 SYGVKD.

The table lists this clone with a count of one. This chain joins TRBV7-9 and TRBJ2-3; D may be TRBD2 (6 bases). Deletions cut 5 bases from V and 2 bases from J, with 14 bases between. The CDR3 is 15 amino acids. Germline lookup yields CDR1 SEHNR and CDR2 FQNEAQ (reference sequence). CDR3 DNA sequence: TGTGCCAGCAGCGGAGGAGGGGCCCTCACAGATACGCAGTATTTT. Protein: CASSGGGALTDTQYF.

The V call is TRBV5-1, the J call TRBJ2-7, with TRBD1 as a possible D gene (5 bases). Germline assignment: CDR1 SGHRS and CDR2 YFSETQ. The V end was cut by 1 base, the J end by 6 bases, with 11 bases between. The CDR3 has 13 amino acids. The CDR3 region has the DNA TGCGCCAGCAGCTTGACCTACAGGACCGAGCAGTACTTC. Translation gives CASSLTYRTEQYF.

The J gene is TRBJ2-3, the V gene TRBV7-9; D is uncertain. The CDR3 spans 12 residues. The V end lost 4 bases, the J end lost 2 bases, and 4 bases lay between the germline ends. The germline V gene encodes CDR1 SEHNR and CDR2 FQNEAQ (reference sequence). CDR3 amino acids: CASSSATDTQYF. The CDR3 DNA sequence: TGTGCCAGCAGCTCCGCCACAGATACGCAGTATTTT.

V is TRBV7-9 and J is TRBJ2-7; a possible D gene is TRBD2 (6 bases). V lost 1 base and J 6 bases, leaving 7 bases between the germline ends. From germline, CDR1 is SEHNR and CDR2 FQNEAQ (reference sequence). CDR3 length equals 12 residues. CDR3 sequence (DNA): TGTGCCAGCAGCTTAGACGGGGGCGAGCAGTACTTC. Its protein product is CASSLDGGEQYF.

This rearrangement joins TRBV6-1 to TRBJ1-2; 7 bases are a match to TRBD1. The CDR3 is made up of 13 amino acids. Germline CDR1 reads MNHNS; CDR2 reads SASEGT. V was pared by 3 bases and J by 6 bases, with 4 bases of the junction left unmatched. CDR3 region: CASSDTGVNGYTF. The CDR3 nucleotides read TGTGCCAGCAGTGATACAGGGGTGAATGGCTACACCTTC.